A single sample is the source of the 23 T cell receptor beta chains below, sequenced in a study of blood T cell repertoires in COVID-19. The method was immunoSEQ multiplex PCR; TCRdb's version includes in-frame clones alone and lacks a portion of them. The sample holds roughly 80,000 clones, roughly 84% seen once. The sample taken for sequencing was peripheral blood. The origin of the receptors is a man in his fifties with acute or convalescent COVID-19.

This chain uses TRBV16 with TRBJ1-2; no clear D. This CDR3 is 14 amino acids long. The V end was cut by 2 bases, the J end by 4 bases, with 11 bases between. Per germline, CDR1 KGHSY and CDR2 FQNENV. CDR3 in DNA: TGTGCCAGCAGCCAACGGGCCGCGGGCTATGGCTACACCTTC. It codes for CASSQRAAGYGYTF.

The chain joins TRBV6-5 to TRBJ2-7; possibly TRBD2 for D (7 bases). V was trimmed by 3 bases and J by 6 bases, leaving 12 bases between them. Germline CDR1 is MNHEY and CDR2 is SVGAGI. This CDR3 spans 13 amino acids. CDR3 residues: CASSYQGRVEQYF. The CDR3 bases are TGTGCCAGCAGTTATCAGGGGAGGGTCGAGCAGTACTTC.

The J gene is TRBJ1-2, the V gene TRBV12-3 or TRBV12-4; D gene unclear. V dropped 6 bases and J dropped 1 base, with 9 bases sitting between them. The CDR3 has 13 amino acids. In DNA, the CDR3 is TGTGCCAGCAGCAAGTCGGGTAACTATGGCTACACCTTC. Translating it yields CASSKSGNYGYTF.

This chain's CDR3 is CASSPSGGQGGGYTF. DNA for the CDR3: TGTGCCAGCAGCCCCTCGGGGGGACAGGGAGGTGGCTACACCTTC. The V call is TRBV5-4, the J call TRBJ1-2, with 9 bases lining up with TRBD1. V lost 4 bases, J lost 7 bases, and 11 bases stayed unmatched. The CDR3 totals 15 residues. The germline V gene encodes CDR1 SGHNT and CDR2 YYREEE (reference sequence). Together with reference TRBV5-4 and TRBJ1-2, the CDR3 gives the full variable domain: ETGVTQSPTHLIKTRGQQVTLRCSSQSGHNTVSWYQQALGQGPQFIFQYYREEENGRGNFPPRFSGLQFPNYSSELNVNALELDDSALYLCASSPSGGQGGGYTFGSGTRLTVV.

This clone was recorded a few times. Written as DNA, the CDR3 is TGCAGCGTTGAAGATCCCGTCCGAGATGAGCAGTTCTTC. Protein: CSVEDPVRDEQFF. V gene TRBV29-1 combines with J gene TRBJ2-1; the D is unclear. Per the germline V gene, CDR1 is SQVTM and CDR2 is ANQGSEA. The CDR3 sequence is 13 residues long. The germline V and J ends were trimmed by 0 bases and 8 bases, with 11 bases remaining between them.

The J gene is TRBJ2-5, the V gene TRBV7-7; D call uncertain. Trimming removed 2 bases at V and 2 bases at J, with 6 bases between. The CDR3 has 13 amino acids. Germline-derived CDR1 and CDR2 are SSHAT and FNYEAQ (reference sequence). The chain's CDR3 is CASSLNRQETQYF. CDR3 sequence (DNA): TGTGCCAGCAGCTTAAACAGACAAGAGACCCAGTACTTC.

The chain couples TRBV4-3 to TRBJ2-7; TRBD1 matches at 10 bases. The V and J ends lost 4 bases and 3 bases, in that order; junction bases with no gene match: 0. CDR3 length: 13 residues. The V gene's germline CDR1 is LGHNA and CDR2 YSLEER. CDR3 coding DNA: TGCGCCAGCAGCCGGGACAGGGGCTACGAGCAGTACTTC. It translates to CASSRDRGYEQYF.

V usage is TRBV5-1 and J usage is TRBJ2-7; 7 nucleotides align to TRBD1. V lost 7 bases, J lost 3 bases, and 7 bases stayed unmatched. Germline CDR1 reads SGHRS; CDR2 reads YFSETQ. The CDR3 spans 13 residues. The CDR3: CASGINRGYEQYF. In nucleotides, the CDR3 is TGCGCCAGCGGCATAAACAGGGGCTACGAGCAGTACTTC.

The CDR3 region is CAWRARDRGYEQYF. The CDR3 DNA reads as TGTGCCTGGAGGGCCAGGGACAGGGGCTACGAGCAGTACTTC. V is TRBV30 and J is TRBJ2-7; TRBD1 matches at 10 bases. The CDR3 runs to 14 residues. V dropped 3 bases and J dropped 3; count of bases not matched to a gene: 5. CDR1 is GTSNPN and CDR2 is SVGIG in the germline V gene (reference sequence).

The CDR3 bases are TGTGCCAGTAGTCCGTTGAGCGGTTCCTACGAGCAGTACTTC. This codes for CASSPLSGSYEQYF. The V gene is TRBV19, the J gene TRBJ2-7, with a possible D match to TRBD2 (5 bases). V lost 5 bases to trimming and J lost 1 base, with 12 bases between them. Germline V gene data show CDR1 as LNHDA and CDR2 as SQIVND (reference sequence). The CDR3 runs 14 residues.

The V gene is TRBV10-2, the J gene TRBJ1-2; TRBD1 is a possible D gene (6 bases). This CDR3 is built from 15 residues. CDR1 is WSHSY, CDR2 SAAADI, per germline. Deletions cut 7 bases from V and 0 bases from J, with 15 bases between. CDR3 residues: CASTQTTGSNYGYTF. CDR3 DNA sequence: TGCGCCAGCACCCAGACGACAGGATCTAACTATGGCTACACCTTC.

The chain joins TRBV19 to TRBJ2-2, with a tentative D call TRBD1 (6 bases). The CDR3 spans 15 residues. The V and J ends lost 3 bases and 4 bases respectively, with 12 bases between them. Germline V lookup: CDR1 LNHDA, CDR2 SQIVND (reference sequence). The CDR3 loop reads CASSIGGRGTGELFF. DNA of the CDR3: TGTGCCAGTAGTATTGGGGGCCGCGGCACCGGGGAGCTGTTTTTT.

The chain has TRBV27 and TRBJ1-1, with 9 bases fitting TRBD1. Germline-derived CDR1 and CDR2 are MNHEY and SMNVEV (reference sequence). Germline trimming cut 6 bases from V and 4 bases from J; bases unmatched to any gene: 3. The CDR3 has 13 amino acids. CDR3 nucleotide sequence: TGTGCCAGCAGGGACAGGGGTAGCACTGAAGCTTTCTTT. This translates into CASRDRGSTEAFF.

V gene TRBV28 combines with J gene TRBJ2-3, with 7 bases identical to TRBD2. Germline V CDR1 and CDR2: MDHEN, SYDVKM. CDR3 length equals 14 residues. With V trimmed by 5 bases and J by 8 bases, 10 bases remained unmatched. The CDR3 sequence is CASSVFQRGGTQYF. The CDR3 nucleotides read TGTGCCAGCAGTGTGTTCCAGCGGGGAGGTACGCAGTATTTT.

The genes are TRBV27 and TRBJ2-7; 9 nucleotides align to TRBD1. The V segment lost 3 bases and the J segment 6 bases; nucleotides outside the gene matches: 3. The CDR3 is 13 amino acids. Germline V gene data show CDR1 as MNHEY and CDR2 as SMNVEV (reference sequence). The DNA for the CDR3 is TGTGCCAGCAGTTTCCAGACAGGGGGCGAGCAGTACTTC. Translated: CASSFQTGGEQYF.

The chain carries TRBV29-1 and TRBJ2-7, with 12 bases aligning to TRBD2. Trimming removed 7 bases from V and 6 bases from J; junction bases left unmatched: 13. The CDR3 runs 15 residues. Per germline, CDR1 SQVTM and CDR2 ANQGSEA. The CDR3 loop reads CSAGALAGGFREQYF. The CDR3 DNA reads TGCAGCGCGGGGGCACTAGCGGGAGGCTTCCGCGAGCAGTACTTC.

This rearrangement joins TRBV5-6 to TRBJ1-5; 7 bases are a match to TRBD1. CDR3 length equals 15 residues. The germline CDR1 and CDR2 sequences are SGHDT and YYEEEE. With V trimmed by 4 bases and J by 5 bases, 9 bases remained unmatched. The CDR3 spells CASSVRTGVDQPQHF. The CDR3 coding sequence is TGTGCCAGCAGCGTCCGGACAGGTGTCGATCAGCCCCAGCATTTT.

This CDR3 is CASSLAGRGQGEKLFF. CDR3 in DNA: TGTGCCAGCAGCTTAGCGGGAAGGGGCCAAGGTGAAAAACTGTTTTTT. The V gene is TRBV7-2, the J gene TRBJ1-4; maybe TRBD1 (5 bases). V was clipped by 0 bases and J by 7 bases, with 15 bases between them. The germline CDR1 and CDR2 sequences are SGHTA and FQGNSA. The CDR3 is 16 amino acids.

The chain employs TRBV4-3 and TRBJ2-5, with D possibly TRBD2 on 6 matching bases. Germline lookup yields CDR1 LGHNA and CDR2 YSLEER. The CDR3 contains 17 residues. The V end was cut by 1 base, the J end by 0 bases, with 15 bases between. CDR3 coding DNA: TGCGCCAGCAGCCAAGGTGGGACTCCCCAATACCAAGAGACCCAGTACTTC. This gives the protein CASSQGGTPQYQETQYF.

The rearrangement joins TRBV7-9 to TRBJ2-7; TRBD2 aligns across 10 bases. The CDR3 loop spans 13 amino acids. V gave up 9 bases and J gave up 0 bases; unmatched junction bases: 2. Germline V CDR1 and CDR2: SEHNR, FQNEAQ (reference sequence). CDR3 bases: TGTGCCAGTTCTAGCGGGAGCTCCTACGAGCAGTACTTC. Translation: CASSSGSSYEQYF.

V and J are TRBV18 and TRBJ2-5; tentative D call: TRBD2 (5 bases). CDR1 is KGHSH, CDR2 LQKENI, per germline. The CDR3 contains 14 residues. The V end lost 2 bases, the J end lost 1 base, and 8 bases lay between the germline ends. CDR3 amino acids: CASSPNRGQETQYF. The CDR3 nucleotides are TGTGCCAGCTCACCAAATCGGGGCCAAGAGACCCAGTACTTC.

The chain is built from TRBV11-3 and TRBJ2-7; TRBD1 is a possible D gene (6 bases). The CDR3 sequence is 14 residues long. V lost 1 base and J lost 4, with 11 bases in between. Germline V gene sequence: CDR1 SGHNT, CDR2 YENEEA. The CDR3 bases are TGTGCCAGCAGCTTAGGGACAGATCGTTACGAGCAGTACTTC. Translating gives CASSLGTDRYEQYF.

The V and J genes are TRBV5-1 and TRBJ1-1; 9 bases line up with TRBD1. This CDR3 has 14 amino acids. Germline V gene sequence: CDR1 SGHRS, CDR2 YFSETQ. J gave up 0 bases and V 4 bases, and 1 base lay outside the gene matches. The CDR3: CASSGTGLNTEAFF. As DNA, the CDR3 is TGCGCCAGCAGCGGGACAGGGTTGAACACTGAAGCTTTCTTT.